These 6 T cell receptor beta chains share one sample of origin, sequenced in a study of identical twins. TCRdb re-called the 5' RACE reads through MiXCR, storing one row per CDR3 protein. The sample contains hundreds of thousands of distinct CDR3 sequences, less than 25% of which appear only once. This sample was shared with a second study, whose subject was T cells expressing NK-cell markers.

Sequences were obtained from PBMCs. The receptors originated from a woman in her late teens or twenties in good health.

V is TRBV7-2 and J is TRBJ2-3; D assignment may be TRBD1 or TRBD2 (5 bases each). CDR3 size: 14 residues. V lost 2 bases and J 4 bases, leaving 10 bases between the germline ends. CDR1 and CDR2 (germline): SGHTA, FQGNSA. The CDR3 loop is CASSLRTGPDTQYF. As DNA, the CDR3 is TGTGCCAGCAGCTTACGCACGGGACCAGATACGCAGTATTTT. Full variable domain (outside the CDR3, taken from reference TRBV7-2 and TRBJ2-3): GAGVSQSPSNKVTEKGKDVELRCDPISGHTALYWYRQSLGQGLEFLIYFQGNSAPDKSGLPSDRFSAERTGGSVSTLTIQRTQQEDSAVYLCASSLRTGPDTQYFGPGTRLTVL.

This chain joins TRBV11-2 and TRBJ2-2; 7 bases are shared with TRBD2. This CDR3 region has 14 residues. Germline CDR1 is SGHAT and CDR2 is FQNNGV. V shed 7 bases, J shed 5 bases, and the junction held 7 bases outside the gene matches. The CDR3 DNA is TGTGCCAGCACGGGCGGGAGAGGTACCGGGGAGCTGTTTTTT. This codes for CASTGGRGTGELFF.

The chain is built from TRBV12-3 or TRBV12-4 and TRBJ2-5; 7 bases agree with TRBD2. The CDR3 loop spans 14 amino acids. V was clipped by 4 bases and J by 1 base; unmatched bases: 3. The chain's CDR3 is CASSSERGQETQYF. In nucleotides, the CDR3 is TGTGCCAGCAGTTCTGAGCGGGGCCAAGAGACCCAGTACTTC.

The J gene is TRBJ2-5, the V gene TRBV24-1, with 12 bases that match TRBD1. Germline-derived CDR1 and CDR2 are KGHDR and SFDVKD. CDR3 length: 18 residues. V dropped 3 bases and J dropped 5; count of bases not matched to a gene: 12. This CDR3 reads CATSDPGAGTGGGETQYF. CDR3 DNA: TGTGCCACCAGTGATCCCGGGGCCGGGACAGGGGGCGGGGAGACCCAGTACTTC.

The rearrangement joins TRBV10-3 to TRBJ1-2, with 10 bases matching TRBD1. The CDR3 contains 15 residues. With V trimmed by 0 bases and J by 5 bases, 3 bases remained unmatched. Germline-derived CDR1 and CDR2 are ENHRY and SYGVKD. CDR3: CAISESAGQGYGYTF. CDR3 sequence (DNA): TGTGCCATCAGTGAGTCAGCGGGACAGGGGTATGGCTACACCTTC.

As DNA, the CDR3 is TGCAGTTCCTCAGGAGGGGGTGGCTACACCTTC. Encoded protein: CSSSGGGGYTF. The chain combines TRBV29-1 with TRBJ1-2; weak D call: TRBD1 (6 bases). Germline loops: CDR1 SQVTM, CDR2 ANQGSEA. The CDR3 is 11 amino acids. Drawing the rest from reference TRBV29-1 and TRBJ1-2, the complete variable domain is SAVISQKPSRDICQRGTSLTIQCQVDSQVTMMFWYRQQPGQSLTLIATANQGSEATYESGFVIDKFPISRPNLTFSTLTVSNMSPEDSSIYLCSSSGGGGYTFGSGTRLTVV.